This T cell receptor (beta chain) is drawn from a study of cytomegalovirus exposure and HLA in healthy donors. Notes on the study in general: In a later analysis, TCR beta V- and J-gene trimming was associated with a missense DCLRE1C variant. Generally TCR sequences proved uncommon, though certain public TCRs appeared in numerous donors.

In nominal health when sampled, donors likely had unrecorded immune exposures nonetheless. The study ran its PCR with 60 Vbeta and 13 Jbeta primers. Clones were sequenced by immunoSEQ multiplex PCR, and TCRdb holds only the in-frame ones, with some missing. The table lists about 190,000 clones, around 75% of them singletons. The CDR3 is made up of 14 amino acids. Germline loops: CDR1 SNHLY, CDR2 FYNNEI. For this clone: Its antigen is not known.

This sequence originates from a woman in her 30s in good health and CMV-seropositive. The rearrangement uses TRBV2 and TRBJ2-5; 9 nucleotides agree with TRBD1. The J call may be mistaken, given a closer DNA end match to TRBJ2-7. Sequenced: PBMCs. The CDR3 here is CATRGRQGDYEQYF. CDR3 in DNA: TGTGCCACCAGGGGGCGACAGGGGGACTACGAGCAGTACTTC.